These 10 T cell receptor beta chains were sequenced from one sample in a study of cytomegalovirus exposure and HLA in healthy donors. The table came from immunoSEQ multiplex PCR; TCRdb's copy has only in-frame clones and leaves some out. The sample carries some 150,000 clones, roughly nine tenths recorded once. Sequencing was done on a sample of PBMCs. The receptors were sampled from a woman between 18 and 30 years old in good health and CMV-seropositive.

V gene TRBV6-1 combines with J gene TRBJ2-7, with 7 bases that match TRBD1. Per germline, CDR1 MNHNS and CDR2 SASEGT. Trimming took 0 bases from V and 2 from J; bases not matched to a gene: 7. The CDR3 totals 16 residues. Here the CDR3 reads CASSEAYRDSAYEQYF. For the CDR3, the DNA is TGTGCCAGCAGTGAAGCCTACCGGGACAGCGCCTACGAGCAGTACTTC.

CDR3 nucleotides: TGTGCCAGCAGCTTGACTAGCTTAGCGTACAATGAGCAGTTCTTC. The encoded protein is CASSLTSLAYNEQFF. V usage is TRBV11-3 and J usage is TRBJ2-1; 7 bases map to TRBD2. The CDR3 runs 15 residues. Germline V gene sequence: CDR1 SGHNT, CDR2 YENEEA. V lost 3 bases and J lost 4; bases outside the gene matches: 6. The full variable domain, rest sourced from reference TRBV11-3 and TRBJ2-1, is EAGVVQSPRYKIIEKKQPVAFWCNPISGHNTLYWYLQNLGQGPELLIRYENEEAVDDSQLPKDRFSAERLKGVDSTLKIQPAELGDSAVYLCASSLTSLAYNEQFFGPGTRLTVL.

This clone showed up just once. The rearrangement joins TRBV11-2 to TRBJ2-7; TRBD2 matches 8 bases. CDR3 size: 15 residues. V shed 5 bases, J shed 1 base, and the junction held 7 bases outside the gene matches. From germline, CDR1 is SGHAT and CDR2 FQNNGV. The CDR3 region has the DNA TGTGCCAGCAGCCCACCAAGCGGGAGTTCCTACGAGCAGTACTTC. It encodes CASSPPSGSSYEQYF.

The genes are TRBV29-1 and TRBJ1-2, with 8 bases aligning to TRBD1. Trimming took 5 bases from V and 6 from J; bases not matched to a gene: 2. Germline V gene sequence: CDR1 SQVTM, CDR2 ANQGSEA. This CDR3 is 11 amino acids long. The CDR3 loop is CSVQGADGYTF. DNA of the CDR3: TGCAGCGTTCAGGGGGCGGATGGCTACACCTTC.

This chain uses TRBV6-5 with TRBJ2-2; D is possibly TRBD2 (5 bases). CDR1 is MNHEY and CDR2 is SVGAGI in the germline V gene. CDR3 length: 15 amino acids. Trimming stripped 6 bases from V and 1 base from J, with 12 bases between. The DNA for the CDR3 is TGTGCCAGCAGACCCCGGACTGGGAACACCGGGGAGCTGTTTTTT. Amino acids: CASRPRTGNTGELFF.

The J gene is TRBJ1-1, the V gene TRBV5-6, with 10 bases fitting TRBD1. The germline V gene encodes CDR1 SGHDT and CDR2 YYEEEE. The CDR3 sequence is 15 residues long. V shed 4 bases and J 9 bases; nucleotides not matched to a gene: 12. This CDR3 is CASSPLVGDRGKAFF. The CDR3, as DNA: TGTGCCAGCAGCCCCCTCGTAGGGGACAGGGGAAAAGCTTTCTTT.

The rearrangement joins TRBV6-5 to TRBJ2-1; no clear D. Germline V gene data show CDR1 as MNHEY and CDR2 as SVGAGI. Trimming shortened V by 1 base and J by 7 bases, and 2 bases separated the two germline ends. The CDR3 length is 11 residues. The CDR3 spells CASSYLNEQFF. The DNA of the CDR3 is TGTGCCAGCAGTTACTTAAATGAGCAGTTCTTC.

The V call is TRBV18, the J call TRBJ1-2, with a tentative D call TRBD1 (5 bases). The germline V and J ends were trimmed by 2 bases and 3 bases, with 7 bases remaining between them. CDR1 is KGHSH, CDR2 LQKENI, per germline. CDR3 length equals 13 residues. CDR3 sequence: CASSPGGDYGYTF. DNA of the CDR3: TGTGCCAGCTCACCAGGAGGGGACTATGGCTACACCTTC.

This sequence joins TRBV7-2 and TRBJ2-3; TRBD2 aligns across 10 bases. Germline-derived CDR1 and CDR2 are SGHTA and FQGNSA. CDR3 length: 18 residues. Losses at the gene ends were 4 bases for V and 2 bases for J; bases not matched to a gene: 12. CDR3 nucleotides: TGTGCCAGCAGCTCTCGATTCGGACTAGCGGCGAACACAGATACGCAGTATTTT. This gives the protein CASSSRFGLAANTDTQYF.

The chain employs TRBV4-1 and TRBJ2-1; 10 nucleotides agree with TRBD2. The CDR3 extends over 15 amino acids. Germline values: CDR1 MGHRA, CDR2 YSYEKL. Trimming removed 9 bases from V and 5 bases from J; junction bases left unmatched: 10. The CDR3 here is CASSGLAGANNEQFF. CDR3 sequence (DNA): TGCGCCAGTAGTGGGCTAGCGGGGGCTAACAATGAGCAGTTCTTC.